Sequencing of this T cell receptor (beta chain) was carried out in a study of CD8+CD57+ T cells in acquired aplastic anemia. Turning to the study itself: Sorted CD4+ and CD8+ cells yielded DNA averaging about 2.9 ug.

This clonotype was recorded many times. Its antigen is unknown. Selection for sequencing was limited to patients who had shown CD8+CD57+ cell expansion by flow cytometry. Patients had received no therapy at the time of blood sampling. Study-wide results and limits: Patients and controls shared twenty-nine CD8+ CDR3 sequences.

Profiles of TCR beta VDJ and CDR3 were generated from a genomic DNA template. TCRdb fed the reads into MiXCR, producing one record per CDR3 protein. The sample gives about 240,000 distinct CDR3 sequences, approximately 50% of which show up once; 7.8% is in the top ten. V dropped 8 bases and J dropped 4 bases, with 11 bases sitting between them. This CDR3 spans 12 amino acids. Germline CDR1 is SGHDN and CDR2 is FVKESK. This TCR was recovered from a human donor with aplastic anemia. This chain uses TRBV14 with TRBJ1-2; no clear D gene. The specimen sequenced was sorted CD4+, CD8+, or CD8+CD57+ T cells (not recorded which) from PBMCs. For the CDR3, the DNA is TGTGCCAGCGATGGTTCAGGCTATGGCTACACCTTC. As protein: CASDGSGYGYTF.